These 19 T cell receptor beta chains were sequenced from one sample in a study of cytomegalovirus exposure and HLA in healthy donors. The PCR employed 60 Vbeta primers together with 13 Jbeta primers. This table comes from immunoSEQ multiplex PCR, and its TCRdb copy is limited to in-frame clones, with some not included. Of under 200,000 clones in the sample, roughly 80% were seen once. Source material: PBMCs. The receptor source for this set is a human donor in good health.

This chain uses TRBV13 with TRBJ1-2, with TRBD1 as a possible D gene (6 bases). The CDR3 runs to 14 residues. Trimming shortened V by 4 bases and J by 2 bases, and 11 bases separated the two germline ends. Looked up from germline, CDR1 is PRHDT and CDR2 is FYEKMQ (reference sequence). The CDR3 spells CASSSTDRNYGYTF. The CDR3 coding sequence is TGTGCCAGCAGCTCCACGGACAGAAACTATGGCTACACCTTC.

This clone was found a few times. The chain employs TRBV4-1 and TRBJ1-1; D possibly corresponds to TRBD1 (6 bases). The CDR3 has 13 amino acids. CDR1 MGHRA and CDR2 YSYEKL come from the germline V gene. Trimming cost V 3 bases and J 13 bases, with 18 bases left between them. The DNA of the CDR3 is TGCGCCAGCAGCCAGTCAACAGGGAATTGGGTTTTCTTT. It is translated as CASSQSTGNWVFF.

V is TRBV7-9 and J is TRBJ2-7, with 7 bases that match TRBD1. J was trimmed by 2 bases and V by 4 bases; bases with no gene match: 14. Germline CDR1 SEHNR, CDR2 FQNEAQ (reference sequence). CDR3 size: 17 residues. This CDR3 reads CASSSSKDRENPYEQYF. The DNA of the CDR3 is TGTGCCAGCAGCTCGAGCAAAGACAGGGAGAATCCCTACGAGCAGTACTTC.

The chain is built from TRBV7-9 and TRBJ1-2; 10 bases match TRBD1. CDR3 size: 15 residues. V was pared by 5 bases and J by 3 bases, with 6 bases of the junction left unmatched. Germline V gives CDR1 SEHNR, CDR2 FQNEAQ (reference sequence). This chain's CDR3 is CASSPGQGRDYGYTF. Written as DNA, the CDR3 is TGTGCCAGCAGCCCGGGACAGGGGAGGGACTATGGCTACACCTTC.

V is TRBV7-2 and J is TRBJ2-7; TRBD2 matches 12 bases. CDR1 and CDR2 from the germline V gene are SGHTA and FQGNSA. V dropped 6 bases and J dropped 5; count of bases not matched to a gene: 8. The CDR3 sequence is 15 residues long. CDR3 in DNA: TGTGCCAGCAGGGGACCTAGCGGGGGGGCCCACGAGCAGTACTTC. Amino acids: CASRGPSGGAHEQYF.

The chain uses TRBV7-8 and TRBJ2-4; TRBD1 agrees at 8 bases. Trimming removed 7 bases from V and 6 bases from J; junction bases left unmatched: 8. This CDR3 region has 14 residues. CDR1 is SGHVS, CDR2 FQNEAQ, per germline. CDR3 protein: CASTTRGLGNIQYF. The CDR3 DNA follows: TGTGCCAGCACGACCAGGGGGCTGGGAAACATTCAGTACTTC.

The chain employs TRBV4-1 and TRBJ1-5; D gene uncertain. Germline V gives CDR1 MGHRA, CDR2 YSYEKL. V dropped 2 bases and J dropped 4 bases, with 6 bases sitting between them. CDR3 length: 13 amino acids. CDR3 amino acids: CASSQSPNQPQHF. Written as DNA, the CDR3 is TGCGCCAGCAGCCAATCCCCGAATCAGCCCCAGCATTTT.

The CDR3 region is CASSYSAQTANYGYTF. The DNA for the CDR3 is TGTGCCAGCAGTTACTCGGCCCAGACAGCTAACTATGGCTACACCTTC. V and J are TRBV6-5 and TRBJ1-2; possibly TRBD1 for D (5 bases). Germline assignment: CDR1 MNHEY and CDR2 SVGAGI. The CDR3 length is 16 residues. With 0 bases removed from V and 0 bases from J, the gap between germline ends came to 11 bases.

This clone was seen just once. This chain connects TRBV11-2 to TRBJ2-1, with D uncertain. The length of the CDR3 is 16 residues. Germline V gene lookup returns CDR1 SGHAT and CDR2 FQNNGV. V was clipped by 5 bases and J by 2 bases, with 16 bases between them. CDR3 sequence reads: CASSLGPEVTYNEQFF. In nucleotides, the CDR3 is TGTGCCAGCAGCCTCGGCCCCGAGGTGACCTACAATGAGCAGTTCTTC.

The chain has TRBV7-9 and TRBJ2-7, with TRBD1 identical over 8 bases. The CDR3 covers 14 residues. Germline V gene data show CDR1 as SEHNR and CDR2 as FQNEAQ (reference sequence). V trimming: 8 bases; J trimming: 3 bases; junction bases outside the gene matches: 9. The CDR3 protein is CASALTGTGYEQYF. The CDR3 DNA follows: TGTGCCAGCGCCCTAACCGGGACAGGCTACGAGCAGTACTTC.

This chain uses TRBV5-1 with TRBJ1-2; no definite D call. V was pared by 0 bases and J by 3 bases, with 12 bases between. The CDR3 runs 15 residues. Germline values: CDR1 SGHRS, CDR2 YFSETQ. This CDR3 is CASSLARSEDYGYTF. CDR3 DNA sequence: TGCGCCAGCAGCTTGGCCAGATCCGAGGACTATGGCTACACCTTC.

The chain carries TRBV13 and TRBJ2-1; TRBD2 matches at 10 bases. The CDR3 has 15 amino acids. CDR1 and CDR2 from the germline V gene are PRHDT and FYEKMQ (reference sequence). V gave up 4 bases and J gave up 4 bases; unmatched junction bases: 4. CDR3 loop: CASSWLAGAYNEQFF. The CDR3 DNA follows: TGTGCCAGCAGCTGGCTAGCGGGGGCATACAATGAGCAGTTCTTC.

The V and J genes are TRBV19 and TRBJ2-1; TRBD2 aligns across 11 bases. V was clipped by 3 bases and J by 3 bases; unmatched bases: 1. There are 15 residues in the CDR3. Germline V gives CDR1 LNHDA, CDR2 SQIVND (reference sequence). The CDR3 region has the DNA TGTGCCAGTAGTATGGGACTAGCGGACTACAATGAGCAGTTCTTC. The encoded protein is CASSMGLADYNEQFF.

The chain couples TRBV25-1 to TRBJ2-5; D gene uncertain. CDR3 length: 10 residues. The V gene lost 4 bases and the J gene lost 10 bases, with 7 bases spanning the gap. In germline, CDR1 is MGHDK, CDR2 SYGVNS. The CDR3 DNA sequence: TGTGCCAGCAGTGCTTTTGTCCAGTACTTC. Protein sequence: CASSAFVQYF.

V usage is TRBV5-1 and J usage is TRBJ2-3; 9 bases map to TRBD1. Germline lookup yields CDR1 SGHRS and CDR2 YFSETQ. This CDR3 has 14 residues. V shed 5 bases and J 4 bases; nucleotides not matched to a gene: 5. The CDR3 reads CASSKGQGADTQYF. As DNA, the CDR3 is TGCGCCAGCAGTAAGGGACAGGGCGCAGATACGCAGTATTTT.

V and J are TRBV29-1 and TRBJ1-2, with TRBD1 as a possible D gene (5 bases). The CDR3 has 13 amino acids. Trimming cost V 2 bases and J 4 bases, with 11 bases left between them. Germline values: CDR1 SQVTM, CDR2 ANQGSEA. In DNA, the CDR3 is TGCAGCGTTGAACCAGGGAGGGGCTATGGCTACACCTTC. The encoded protein is CSVEPGRGYGYTF.

The V gene is TRBV6-1, the J gene TRBJ2-7; 11 bases are shared with TRBD1. V shed 4 bases and J 2 bases; nucleotides not matched to a gene: 1. CDR1 is MNHNS and CDR2 is SASEGT in the germline V gene. The CDR3 has 14 residues. The CDR3 sequence: CASSGTGGPYEQYF. The DNA of the CDR3 is TGTGCCAGCAGTGGGACAGGGGGCCCCTACGAGCAGTACTTC.

This clone was seen a handful of times. This chain connects TRBV25-1 to TRBJ1-6; 8 bases fit TRBD1. CDR3 length: 15 amino acids. Germline values: CDR1 MGHDK, CDR2 SYGVNS. V shed 2 bases and J 11 bases; nucleotides not matched to a gene: 8. The CDR3 sequence: CASSETDRDTPPLHF. For the CDR3, the DNA is TGTGCCAGCAGTGAAACGGACAGGGACACTCCACCCCTCCACTTT.

The rearrangement links TRBV6-5 to TRBJ1-4, with D perhaps TRBD1 (6 bases). Per the germline V gene, CDR1 is MNHEY and CDR2 is SVGAGI. The CDR3 length is 16 residues. V was clipped by 4 bases and J by 5 bases, with 17 bases between them. In nucleotides, the CDR3 is TGTGCCAGCAGTTCCCTAAACAGGGCGACGAATGAAAAACTGTTTTTT. Its translation: CASSSLNRATNEKLFF.